The rows below give T cell receptor beta chains drawn from one sample of a study of radiation and T cells in renal cell carcinoma. Sequencing used immunoSEQ multiplex PCR; TCRdb keeps in-frame clones, though not all of them. The sample carries about 22,000 clones, about 80% recorded once. The sample consisted of blood, taken from a patient whose treatment included radiotherapy and nephrectomy. The receptors were gathered from a man aged 60-69 years with renal cell carcinoma. The CDR3 runs from the conserved cysteine through the conserved F or W. The D gene is left open where the match is weak. Part of the rows lack a size; the others show once, few, many or a class for expanded clones.

V gene: TRBV11-2
J gene: TRBJ2-2
clone size: NA
D gene: NA
CDR3 protein: CASSFDTGELFF
CDR3 DNA: TGTGCCAGCAGCTTTGACACCGGGGAGCTGTTTTTT

V gene: TRBV18
J gene: TRBJ1-2
clone size: NA
D gene: TRBD1
CDR3 protein: CASSPGEQGAEGYTF
CDR3 DNA: TGTGCCAGCTCACCAGGGGAACAGGGGGCGGAAGGCTACACCTTC

V gene: TRBV5-1
J gene: TRBJ2-1
clone size: many
D gene: NA
CDR3 protein: CASSLQSSYNEQFF
CDR3 DNA: TGCGCCAGCAGCTTGCAAAGTTCCTACAATGAGCAGTTCTTC

V gene: TRBV18
J gene: TRBJ2-7
clone size: NA
D gene: NA
CDR3 protein: CASSRAATYEQYF
CDR3 DNA: TGTGCCAGCTCACGGGCGGCTACCTACGAGCAGTACTTC

V gene: TRBV7-6
J gene: TRBJ2-3
clone size: NA
D gene: TRBD2
CDR3 protein: CASSPLAGGVVDTQYF
CDR3 DNA: TGTGCCAGCAGCCCCCTAGCGGGAGGGGTGGTAGATACGCAGTATTTT

V gene: TRBV7-9
J gene: TRBJ1-3
clone size: NA
D gene: NA
CDR3 protein: CASSRFGASGNTIYF
CDR3 DNA: TGTGCCAGCAGCCGTTTTGGGGCCTCTGGAAACACCATATATTTT

V gene: TRBV5-1
J gene: TRBJ2-7
clone size: few
D gene: TRBD2
CDR3 protein: CASSLTGGPYEQYF
CDR3 DNA: TGCGCCAGCAGCTTGACGGGAGGTCCCTACGAGCAGTACTTC

V gene: TRBV30
J gene: TRBJ1-4
clone size: NA
D gene: NA
CDR3 protein: CAWNLLPGAGNEKLFF
CDR3 DNA: TGTGCCTGGAACCTCCTCCCTGGGGCGGGTAATGAAAAACTGTTTTTT

V gene: TRBV19
J gene: TRBJ2-1
clone size: few
D gene: TRBD1
CDR3 protein: CASSKGNPGQISYNEQFF
CDR3 DNA: TGTGCCAGTAGTAAAGGTAACCCGGGACAGATCTCCTACAATGAGCAGTTCTTC

V gene: TRBV6-1
J gene: TRBJ1-4
clone size: NA
D gene: NA
CDR3 protein: CASSEWGSNEKLFF
CDR3 DNA: TGTGCCAGCAGTGAATGGGGGTCTAATGAAAAACTGTTTTTT

V gene: TRBV15
J gene: TRBJ2-1
clone size: once
D gene: NA
CDR3 protein: CATSRELSSESSYNEQFF
CDR3 DNA: TGTGCCACCAGCAGAGAATTAAGTAGCGAGAGCTCCTACAATGAGCAGTTCTTC

V gene: TRBV9
J gene: TRBJ2-2
clone size: NA
D gene: NA
CDR3 protein: CASSVTSGGSGGELFF
CDR3 DNA: TGTGCCAGCAGCGTCACTAGTGGAGGCTCTGGCGGGGAGCTGTTTTTT

V gene: TRBV7-6
J gene: TRBJ2-2
clone size: NA
D gene: NA
CDR3 protein: CASSAYQGGNTGELFF
CDR3 DNA: TGTGCCAGCAGCGCCTATCAGGGTGGGAACACCGGGGAGCTGTTTTTT

V gene: TRBV19
J gene: TRBJ1-1
clone size: NA
D gene: NA
CDR3 protein: CASSIQRTTEAFF
CDR3 DNA: TGTGCCAGTAGTATACAGCGGACCACTGAAGCTTTCTTT

V gene: TRBV5-6
J gene: TRBJ2-3
clone size: NA
D gene: NA
CDR3 protein: CASSFKGRGQGRTDTQYF
CDR3 DNA: TGTGCCAGCAGCTTCAAAGGACGGGGGCAGGGGAGGACAGATACGCAGTATTTT

V gene: TRBV7-3
J gene: TRBJ2-3
clone size: once
D gene: NA
CDR3 protein: CASSLRWGDPNRAPDTQYF
CDR3 DNA: TGTGCCAGCAGCTTAAGGTGGGGAGACCCAAACCGAGCACCAGATACGCAGTATTTT

V gene: TRBV6-5
J gene: TRBJ1-2
clone size: NA
D gene: NA
CDR3 protein: CASSYFTGPRAGYTF
CDR3 DNA: TGTGCCAGCAGTTACTTTACAGGGCCCCGTGCTGGCTACACCTTC

V gene: TRBV28
J gene: TRBJ1-3
clone size: NA
D gene: NA
CDR3 protein: CASSLQRSGNTIYF
CDR3 DNA: TGTGCCAGCAGTTTACAGCGCTCTGGAAACACCATATATTTT

V gene: TRBV6-6
J gene: TRBJ2-3
clone size: NA
D gene: NA
CDR3 protein: CASSPDYMRTQYF
CDR3 DNA: TGTGCCAGCAGCCCCGATTACATGAGGACGCAGTATTTT

V gene: TRBV10-3
J gene: TRBJ2-1
clone size: NA
D gene: TRBD2
CDR3 protein: CATHPSGDYNEQFF
CDR3 DNA: TGTGCCACGCACCCTAGCGGGGACTACAATGAGCAGTTCTTC

V gene: TRBV5-8
J gene: TRBJ2-1
clone size: NA
D gene: TRBD2
CDR3 protein: CASSLGLAGVNYEQFF
CDR3 DNA: TGTGCCAGCAGCTTGGGCCTAGCGGGAGTCAATTATGAGCAGTTCTTC

V gene: TRBV2
J gene: TRBJ2-7
clone size: few
D gene: TRBD2
CDR3 protein: CASAIGTSGNYEQYF
CDR3 DNA: TGTGCCAGCGCCATTGGGACTAGCGGGAATTACGAGCAGTACTTC

V gene: TRBV4-3
J gene: TRBJ1-5
clone size: NA
D gene: NA
CDR3 protein: CASSQDPHAGQPQHF
CDR3 DNA: TGCGCCAGCAGCCAAGACCCCCATGCAGGTCAGCCCCAGCATTTT

V gene: TRBV10-3
J gene: TRBJ2-3
clone size: NA
D gene: TRBD1
CDR3 protein: CAIRPTTGGEVDTQYF
CDR3 DNA: TGTGCCATCAGACCCACGACAGGGGGGGAGGTAGATACGCAGTATTTT

V gene: TRBV5-5
J gene: TRBJ2-7
clone size: NA
D gene: TRBD2
CDR3 protein: CASSRGLAGVNKGLEQYF
CDR3 DNA: TGTGCCAGCAGCCGGGGACTAGCGGGAGTGAATAAAGGTCTGGAGCAGTACTTC

V gene: TRBV10-3
J gene: TRBJ2-5
clone size: NA
D gene: NA
CDR3 protein: CAISESEETQYF
CDR3 DNA: TGTGCCATCAGTGAGTCGGAAGAGACCCAGTACTTC

V gene: TRBV30
J gene: TRBJ2-3
clone size: NA
D gene: NA
CDR3 protein: CACLRGPDTQYF
CDR3 DNA: TGTGCCTGCCTCCGTGGGCCAGATACGCAGTATTTT

V gene: TRBV30
J gene: TRBJ2-3
clone size: many
D gene: NA
CDR3 protein: CACGAEPALYTQYF
CDR3 DNA: TGTGCCTGCGGAGCGGAGCCGGCTTTGTATACGCAGTATTTT

V gene: TRBV6-5
J gene: TRBJ2-1
clone size: NA
D gene: TRBD2
CDR3 protein: CASSYPGLAGAEQFF
CDR3 DNA: TGTGCCAGCAGTTACCCGGGACTAGCGGGAGCTGAGCAGTTCTTC

V gene: TRBV2
J gene: TRBJ1-1
clone size: once
D gene: NA
CDR3 protein: CASTKRLYAEAFF
CDR3 DNA: TGTGCCAGCACGAAGCGCCTTTACGCTGAAGCTTTCTTT

V gene: TRBV5-1
J gene: TRBJ1-4
clone size: NA
D gene: NA
CDR3 protein: CASSPQGMVANEKLFF
CDR3 DNA: TGCGCCAGCAGCCCCCAGGGAATGGTCGCTAATGAAAAACTGTTTTTT

V gene: TRBV4-2
J gene: TRBJ1-1
clone size: few
D gene: NA
CDR3 protein: CASSQEEGRTEAFF
CDR3 DNA: TGTGCCAGCAGCCAAGAAGAAGGCAGGACTGAAGCTTTCTTT

V gene: TRBV7-9
J gene: TRBJ2-7
clone size: NA
D gene: TRBD2
CDR3 protein: CASAPWGGSSSYEQYF
CDR3 DNA: TGTGCCAGCGCGCCCTGGGGGGGGTCCAGCTCCTACGAGCAGTACTTC